A selection of T cell receptor beta chains follows, all from one sample in a study of blood T cell repertoires in COVID-19. This table comes from immunoSEQ multiplex PCR, and its TCRdb copy is limited to in-frame clones, with some not included. In the table there are some 260,000 clones, less than 85% of which are singletons. What was sequenced was peripheral blood. These receptors all stem from an elderly woman with active or convalescent COVID-19. Both conserved end residues are part of each CDR3.

>TRBJ2-1|TRBV7-2
CASSWSGGAGNEQFF
>TRBJ2-5|TRBV29-1
CSAGDRARVETQYF
>TRBJ2-5|TRBV2
CASTPGQVQETQYF
>TRBJ2-5|TRBV9
CASSVAEGLYETQYF
>TRBJ2-5|TRBV10-3
CAISDASSGGRETQYF
>TRBJ2-2|TRBV5-1
CASSLAPSRGELFF
>TRBJ2-3|TRBV19
CASSQDRASTDTQYF
>TRBJ1-1|TRBV5-1
CASSLGLAADTEAFF
>TRBJ2-2|TRBV11-2
CASSPGTGGGGRNTGELFF
>TRBJ1-5|TRBV30
CAWSGQVGGQPQHF
>TRBJ1-5|TRBV7-2
CASSLIGTGRARQPQHF
>TRBJ1-6|TRBV2
CASSDRGSSPLHF
>TRBJ2-5|TRBV7-2
CASSLGAGLGTQYF
>TRBJ1-5|TRBV4-2
CASSHALGTGPVYSNQPQHF
>TRBJ2-1|TRBV5-8
CASSLAVAGGPYNEQFF